One sample yielded the 15 T cell receptor beta chains listed below, sequenced in a study of early T cells in non-severe SARS-CoV-2 infection. Each CDR3 protein is one row after TCRdb ran MiXCR on the 5' RACE reads. This sample yields 55,000 to 75,000 distinct CDR3 sequences, of which 7.7% are seen a single time; 3% to 4% belongs to the top ten. Material: whole blood. The receptor source for this set is an adult who was a healthcare worker with PCR-confirmed SARS-CoV-2 infection or an uninfected control (not recorded which).

The CDR3 loop reads CASSLGTTSYEQYF. DNA for the CDR3: TGTGCCAGCAGCTTAGGGACTACATCCTACGAGCAGTACTTC. This rearrangement joins TRBV7-2 to TRBJ2-7; a weak D match, TRBD2 (6 bases). Trimming cost V 1 base and J 1 base, with 8 bases left between them. The CDR3 spans 14 residues. Germline CDR1 is SGHTA and CDR2 is FQGNSA.

The V and J genes are TRBV7-9 and TRBJ2-1, with 10 bases aligning to TRBD2. The CDR3 is 17 amino acids. After removal of 2 bases from V and 9 bases from J, the junction contained 13 bases not matched to a gene. Germline V lookup: CDR1 SEHNR, CDR2 FQNEAQ (reference sequence). The CDR3 region has the DNA TGTGCCAGCAGCTTAAACCTAGCGGGAGTCAGGAGGTCTGAGCAGTTCTTC. Its translation: CASSLNLAGVRRSEQFF. Supplemented by reference TRBV7-9 and TRBJ2-1, the full variable domain reads DTGVSQNPRHKITKRGQNVTFRCDPISEHNRLYWYRQTLGQGPEFLTYFQNEAQLEKSRLLSDRFSAERPKGSFSTLEIQRTEQGDSAMYLCASSLNLAGVRRSEQFFGPGTRLTVL.

This clonotype has just a few counts. The chain has TRBV5-6 and TRBJ2-1; 11 positions match TRBD1. The germline CDR1 and CDR2 sequences are SGHDT and YYEEEE. This CDR3 region has 17 residues. With 2 bases clipped from V and 4 bases from J, the junction kept 8 bases outside the gene matches. CDR3 nucleotides: TGTGCCAGCAGCTTATCCGGGACAGGGGGATGGTACAATGAGCAGTTCTTC. Translating gives CASSLSGTGGWYNEQFF.

The sample holds many counts of this clonotype. This sequence joins TRBV27 and TRBJ1-3; TRBD1 is a possible D gene (6 bases). This CDR3 is built from 16 residues. Trimming took off 6 bases at V and 3 bases at J, with 18 bases between the two ends. CDR1 is MNHEY, CDR2 SMNVEV, per germline (reference sequence). The CDR3 here is CASSNKQGLIGNTIYF. For the CDR3, the DNA is TGTGCCAGCAGCAATAAACAGGGCCTGATTGGAAACACCATATATTTT.

The sample holds many counts of this clonotype. The chain has TRBV24-1 and TRBJ2-2; D ambiguous. Germline loops: CDR1 KGHDR, CDR2 SFDVKD. The V and J ends lost 1 base and 4 bases respectively, with 9 bases between them. The CDR3 consists of 15 residues. CDR3 nucleotides: TGTGCCACCAGTGATTTACCACAATCCACCGGGGAGCTGTTTTTT. It encodes CATSDLPQSTGELFF.

This clonotype was counted only a few times. The chain is built from TRBV2 and TRBJ2-7, with TRBD2 matching 7 bases. CDR1 and CDR2 (germline): SNHLY, FYNNEI. Germline trimming cut 3 bases from V and 0 bases from J; bases unmatched to any gene: 2. CDR3 length equals 14 residues. CDR3 nucleotides: TGTGCCAGCAGTGAGCGGGAGCTCTCCTACGAGCAGTACTTC. Amino acids: CASSERELSYEQYF.

This clonotype was counted ten times or more. The gene calls are TRBV28 and TRBJ2-1; no definite D call. The germline CDR1 and CDR2 sequences are MDHEN and SYDVKM. V was shortened by 5 bases and J by 7 bases, with 15 bases between the two germline ends. The CDR3 sequence is 14 residues long. Here the CDR3 DNA reads TGTGCCAGCAGTCCCACTACCCCCGTAAATGAGCAGTTCTTC. It yields the protein CASSPTTPVNEQFF.

This clonotype appeared a few times. The rearrangement links TRBV27 to TRBJ2-7; D unclear. Germline V gives CDR1 MNHEY, CDR2 SMNVEV (reference sequence). Between the trimmed V and J ends, which lost 3 bases and 6 bases, there was a span of 9 bases. The CDR3 has 12 amino acids. The CDR3 protein is CASSFWGGEQYF. CDR3 bases: TGTGCCAGCAGTTTTTGGGGTGGCGAGCAGTACTTC.

This clonotype was observed a few times. V and J are TRBV10-1 and TRBJ2-2; perhaps TRBD1 as D (7 bases). The germline gives CDR1 WNHNN, CDR2 SYGVQD (reference sequence). The V end was cut by 0 bases, the J end by 6 bases, with 14 bases between. This CDR3 spans 16 amino acids. The CDR3 DNA reads TGCGCCAGCAGTGAGTCCAAGGAGGGGGCCGCCGGGGAGCTGTTTTTT. Protein: CASSESKEGAAGELFF.

This clonotype was counted only a few times. This CDR3 reads CASSLGLGGLLAKNIQYF. For the CDR3, the DNA is TGCGCCAGCAGCTTGGGACTAGGTGGCCTCCTAGCCAAAAACATTCAGTACTTC. This chain joins TRBV5-1 and TRBJ2-4; tentatively, D is TRBD2 (6 bases). V lost 0 bases and J 0 bases, leaving 16 bases between the germline ends. Germline lookup yields CDR1 SGHRS and CDR2 YFSETQ. The CDR3 sequence is 18 residues long.

This clonotype has more than one count but fewer than ten. This sequence joins TRBV11-2 and TRBJ2-6, with 8 bases that match TRBD1. The germline V gene has CDR1 SGHAT and CDR2 FQNNGV. The V gene end was trimmed by 8 bases and the J gene end by 0 bases; junction bases not matched to a gene: 6. This CDR3 is 16 amino acids long. CDR3 sequence reads: CASGRGLSSGANVLTF. The DNA for the CDR3 is TGTGCCAGCGGCAGGGGGCTAAGCTCTGGGGCCAACGTCCTGACTTTC.

By frequency in the sample, this clonotype is medium-sized (0.01 to 0.1%). This rearrangement joins TRBV7-9 to TRBJ1-5; D not certain. The CDR3 is 15 amino acids. Germline V gene sequence: CDR1 SEHNR, CDR2 FQNEAQ (reference sequence). Trimming removed 4 bases at V and 2 bases at J, with 12 bases between. CDR3 sequence: CASSSTLPGNQPQHF. CDR3 nucleotide sequence: TGTGCCAGCAGCTCAACCCTGCCCGGCAATCAGCCCCAGCATTTT.

The chain recombines TRBV9 with TRBJ1-2, with 12 bases fitting TRBD1. The CDR3 has 15 residues. J was trimmed by 4 bases and V by 3 bases; bases with no gene match: 4. Germline assignment: CDR1 SGDLS and CDR2 YYNGEE. The CDR3 spells CASSAGQGAAYGYTF. DNA of the CDR3: TGTGCCAGCAGCGCGGGACAGGGGGCGGCCTATGGCTACACCTTC.

The sample holds many counts of this clonotype. The V call is TRBV3-1, the J call TRBJ2-1, with D perhaps matching TRBD1 (6 bases). Trimming took off 2 bases at V and 5 bases at J, with 13 bases between the two ends. The CDR3 has 15 residues. Per germline, CDR1 LGHDT and CDR2 YNNKEL (reference sequence). The CDR3 is CASSQYPGDHNEQFF. The CDR3 bases are TGTGCCAGCAGCCAATATCCAGGGGACCACAATGAGCAGTTCTTC.

This clonotype appeared a few times. The chain couples TRBV5-1 to TRBJ1-1; D ambiguous. The CDR3 totals 13 residues. The germline V gene has CDR1 SGHRS and CDR2 YFSETQ. V lost 1 base and J lost 3, with 7 bases in between. CDR3 nucleotide sequence: TGCGCCAGCAGCTTGAAATCGGACACTGAAGCTTTCTTT. Protein: CASSLKSDTEAFF.